These 3 T cell receptor beta chains originate from one sample sequenced in a study of CD8+ T cells in alopecia areata. Treatment reported: oral pan-JAK inhibitor, 5-10 mg twice daily. cDNA prepared by RNA extraction and subsequent reverse transcription served as the template for sequencing. The data were produced by immunoSEQ multiplex PCR, yet TCRdb's version contains in-frame clones alone and is incomplete. The sample records more than 200,000 clones, roughly 40% being singletons. Sequenced material: CD4+ T cells sorted from blood, taken at roughly week 36, from a patient treated with tofacitinib. These receptor sequences come from a human donor with alopecia areata.

J is TRBJ2-4 and V is TRBV4-1; 9 bases line up with TRBD1. The junction had 5 bases not matched to a gene; V was cut back by 1 base and J by 7 bases. Per germline, CDR1 MGHRA and CDR2 YSYEKL. The CDR3 sequence is 15 residues long. The CDR3 loop reads CASSQGRQGENIQYF. CDR3 nucleotides: TGCGCCAGCAGCCAAGGGCGACAGGGGGAGAACATTCAGTACTTC.

The chain uses TRBV29-1 and TRBJ1-2; TRBD1 aligns across 7 bases. The junction had 3 bases not matched to a gene; V was cut back by 6 bases and J by 2 bases. CDR1 is SQVTM, CDR2 ANQGSEA, per germline. The CDR3 totals 12 residues. Here the CDR3 DNA reads TGCAGCGTGGAACAGGGGAACTATGGCTACACCTTC. Its translation: CSVEQGNYGYTF.

There are a few counts of this clone. V is TRBV4-3 and J is TRBJ2-7; 8 bases fit TRBD1. CDR3 length: 16 amino acids. J lost 2 bases, V lost 0 bases, and 6 bases had no gene match. CDR1 LGHNA and CDR2 YSLEER come from the germline V gene. CDR3 protein: CASSQDPDRGTYEQYF. For the CDR3, the DNA is TGCGCCAGCAGCCAAGATCCCGACAGGGGAACCTACGAGCAGTACTTC.